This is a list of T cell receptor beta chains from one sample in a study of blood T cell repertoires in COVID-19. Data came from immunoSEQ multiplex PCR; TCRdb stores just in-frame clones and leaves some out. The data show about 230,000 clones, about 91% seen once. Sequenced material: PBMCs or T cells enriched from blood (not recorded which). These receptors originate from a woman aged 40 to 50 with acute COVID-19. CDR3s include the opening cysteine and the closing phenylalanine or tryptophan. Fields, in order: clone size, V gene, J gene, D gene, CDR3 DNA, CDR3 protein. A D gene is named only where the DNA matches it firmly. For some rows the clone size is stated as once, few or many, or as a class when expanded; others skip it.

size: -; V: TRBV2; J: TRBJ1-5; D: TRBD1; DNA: TGTGCCAGCAAGAGGGACAGGGGGGTACGGAATCAGCCCCAGCATTTT; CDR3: CASKRDRGVRNQPQHF
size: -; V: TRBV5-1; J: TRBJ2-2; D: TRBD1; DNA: TGCGCCAGCAGCTTGTTAGGACAGGGGGCGAACACCGGGGAGCTGTTTTTT; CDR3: CASSLLGQGANTGELFF
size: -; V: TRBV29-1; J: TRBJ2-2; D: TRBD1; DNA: TGCAGCGTTAAACCGGGACAGGGTGAGGCCGGGGAGCTGTTTTTT; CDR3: CSVKPGQGEAGELFF
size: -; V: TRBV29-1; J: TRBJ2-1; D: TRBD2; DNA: TGCAGCGTTGAAGGGGGACTAGCGGGCTACAATGAGCAGTTCTTC; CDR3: CSVEGGLAGYNEQFF
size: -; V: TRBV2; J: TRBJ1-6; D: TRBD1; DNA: TGTGCCAGCAGCGGACAGGGTGGAAATTCACCCCTCCACTTT; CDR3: CASSGQGGNSPLHF
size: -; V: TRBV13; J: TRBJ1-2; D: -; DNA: TGTGCCAGCAGCAGGGGGTCCGGCTACACCTTC; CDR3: CASSRGSGYTF
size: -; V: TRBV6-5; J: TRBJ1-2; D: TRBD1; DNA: TGTGCCAGCAGTACCCCGGGACAGCCTAACTATGGCTACACCTTC; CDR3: CASSTPGQPNYGYTF
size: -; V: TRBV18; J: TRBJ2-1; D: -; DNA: TGTGCCAGCTCACCCTCGGCGGGGTACAATGAGCAGTTCTTC; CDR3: CASSPSAGYNEQFF
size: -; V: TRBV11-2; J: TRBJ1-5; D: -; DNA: TGTGCCAGCAGCTTATCGGGTAGCAATCAGCCCCAGCATTTT; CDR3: CASSLSGSNQPQHF
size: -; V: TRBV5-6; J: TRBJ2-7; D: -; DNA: TGTGCCAGCAGCCCACCGGGACTTCACGAGCAGTACTTC; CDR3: CASSPPGLHEQYF
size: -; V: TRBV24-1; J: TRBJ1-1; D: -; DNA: TGTGCCACCAGCGAGCAGGGTGTCACTGAAGCTTTCTTT; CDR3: CATSEQGVTEAFF
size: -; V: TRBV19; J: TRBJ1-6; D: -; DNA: TGTGCCACCTCGGATGGGCCCCGGGGAAAGTCATCCCTCCACTTT; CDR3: CATSDGPRGKSSLHF
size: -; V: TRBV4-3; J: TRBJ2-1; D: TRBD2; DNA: TGCGCCAGCAGCCCTCTAGCGGGCGTCTACAATGAGCAGTTCTTC; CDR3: CASSPLAGVYNEQFF
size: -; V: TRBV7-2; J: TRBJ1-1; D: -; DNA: TGTGCCAGCAGCTTAGCCTCCGGGGGGGTTACTGAAGCTTTCTTT; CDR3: CASSLASGGVTEAFF
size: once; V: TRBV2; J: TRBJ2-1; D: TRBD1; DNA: TGTGCCAGCAGTCTGGACAGGGTCATTTGGCAGTTCTTC; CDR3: CASSLDRVIWQFF
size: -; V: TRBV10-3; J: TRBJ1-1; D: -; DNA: TGTGCCATCAGTGAGAGGGGTCACACTGAAGCTTTCTTT; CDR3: CAISERGHTEAFF
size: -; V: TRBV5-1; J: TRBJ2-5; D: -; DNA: TGCGCCAGCAGCTTGGAGGGCAGGGGTTGGAAGGAGACCCAGTACTTC; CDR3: CASSLEGRGWKETQYF
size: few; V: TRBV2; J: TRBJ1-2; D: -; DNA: TGTGCCAGCAGTGAAGCGCGCGGTAACTATGGCTACACCTTC; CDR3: CASSEARGNYGYTF
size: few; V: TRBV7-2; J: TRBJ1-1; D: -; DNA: TGTGCCAGCAGCTTAAGGGAGGGGACGAACACTGAAGCTTTCTTT; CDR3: CASSLREGTNTEAFF
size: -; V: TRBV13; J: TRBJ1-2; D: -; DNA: TGTGCCAGCGACCTGGGAGGTCGGGTCGGAGTCTATGGCTACACCTTC; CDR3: CASDLGGRVGVYGYTF
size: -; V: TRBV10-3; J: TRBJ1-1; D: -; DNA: TGTGCCACGAGATCCGTGTCTAACGCTTGGTCCACTGAAGCTTTCTTT; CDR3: CATRSVSNAWSTEAFF
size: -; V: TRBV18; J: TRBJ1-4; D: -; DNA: TGTGCCAGCTCACCCGGGCAGGGGAACGAAAAACTGTTTTTT; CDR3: CASSPGQGNEKLFF
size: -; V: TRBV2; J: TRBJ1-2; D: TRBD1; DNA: TGTGCCAGCAGACAGACAGGGGGAGGCGGCTACACCTTC; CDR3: CASRQTGGGGYTF
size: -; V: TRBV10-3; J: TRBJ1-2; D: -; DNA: TGTGCCATCAGTGGTGAAGGGAGGTCCCCCTATGGCTACACCTTC; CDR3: CAISGEGRSPYGYTF
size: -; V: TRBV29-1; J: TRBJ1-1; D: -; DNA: TGCAGCGTTGATAGGGGAACTGAAGCTTTCTTT; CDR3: CSVDRGTEAFF
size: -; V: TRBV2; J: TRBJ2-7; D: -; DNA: TGTGCCAGCAGTGTGAACAGGCTAGGGCCCTACGAGCAGTACTTC; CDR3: CASSVNRLGPYEQYF
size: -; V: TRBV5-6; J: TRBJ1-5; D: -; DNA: TGTGCCAGCAGCTACGGAGCCAATCAGCCCCAGCATTTT; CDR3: CASSYGANQPQHF
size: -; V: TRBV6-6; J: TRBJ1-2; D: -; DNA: TGTGCCAGCAGTCCGACAGGCCCCGACGGCTACACCTTC; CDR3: CASSPTGPDGYTF
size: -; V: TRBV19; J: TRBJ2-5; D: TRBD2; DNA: TGTGCCAGTAGTATCGGGACTAGCGGGGTCCAAGAGACCCAGTACTTC; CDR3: CASSIGTSGVQETQYF
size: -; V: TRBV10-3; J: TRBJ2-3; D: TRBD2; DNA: TGTGCCATCAGTGAAGGCGGGAGGGCCACAGATACGCAGTATTTT; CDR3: CAISEGGRATDTQYF
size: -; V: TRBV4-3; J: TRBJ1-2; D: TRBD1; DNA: TGCGCCAGCAGCCCCGGACAGGGGGCTGATGGCTACACCTTC; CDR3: CASSPGQGADGYTF
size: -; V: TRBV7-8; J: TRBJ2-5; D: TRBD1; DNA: TGTGCCAGCAGCCCGACGACAGGGGCAGGGGAGACCCAGTACTTC; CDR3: CASSPTTGAGETQYF
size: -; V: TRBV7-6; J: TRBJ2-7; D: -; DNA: TGTGCCAGCAGCTTATCCCCTCAGGGGTTGGACTCCTACGAGCAGTACTTC; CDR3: CASSLSPQGLDSYEQYF
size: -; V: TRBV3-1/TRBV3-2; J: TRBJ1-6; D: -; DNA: TGTGCCAGCAGCCATCAGGACATCTCCTATAATTCACCCCTCCACTTT; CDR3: CASSHQDISYNSPLHF
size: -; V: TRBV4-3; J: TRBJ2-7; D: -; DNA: TGCGCCAGCAGCCAAGAGGCCCGAGGATACGGCCAATTAGAGCAGTACTTC; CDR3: CASSQEARGYGQLEQYF
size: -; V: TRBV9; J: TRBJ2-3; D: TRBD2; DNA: TGTGCCAGCAGCGTAGAAGGGACTAGCGGGCGATCGGGTACGCAGTATTTT; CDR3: CASSVEGTSGRSGTQYF
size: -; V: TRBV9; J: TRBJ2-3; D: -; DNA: TGTGCCAGCAGCACTCCCACGGACAGCGAGTACACAGATACGCAGTATTTT; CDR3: CASSTPTDSEYTDTQYF
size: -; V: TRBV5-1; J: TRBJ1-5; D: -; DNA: TGCGCCAGCTCCTCCGCGAATCAGCCCCAGCATTTT; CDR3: CASSSANQPQHF